This TCR beta chain was documented in a study of blood T cell repertoires in COVID-19. Study summary: The United States, Italy and Spain were the sources of the acute and convalescent COVID-19 samples.

The CDR3 covers 16 residues. V lost 6 bases, J lost 10 bases, and 17 bases stayed unmatched. In germline, CDR1 is LGHDT, CDR2 YNNKEL (reference sequence). The protocol was immunoSEQ multiplex PCR, while the TCRdb copy is restricted to in-frame clones and leaves out a portion. The data show approximately 210,000 clones, about 89% seen once. Sequenced material: peripheral blood. The chain combines TRBV3-1 (or the pseudogene TRBV3-2) with TRBJ2-3; 9 nucleotides line up with TRBD2. The receptor's source is a woman between 40 and 55 years old with acute or convalescent COVID-19. This CDR3 is CASRSGSGGPFQAQYF. Here the CDR3 DNA reads TGTGCCAGCAGGTCTGGTAGCGGGGGCCCCTTTCAAGCGCAGTATTTT.